Below, 17 T cell receptor beta chains from the same sample are listed, as sequenced in a study of blood T cell repertoires in COVID-19 (dated by TCRdb to the early 2020s). Preparation of the library involved the immunoSEQ multiplex PCR assay. TCRdb carries this immuneACCESS record with in-frame sequences only. Its versions omit some clonotypes, under half of them owing to an unresolved V gene in the studies checked, with the rest unexplained. This sample comprises some 73,000 clones, 75% to 85% of them detected only once. Of the sample, roughly 9.6% falls within the top ten clones. Sequenced: peripheral blood. Every receptor here comes from a man aged 45-65 years with COVID-19, enrolled during active disease.

The chain carries TRBV18 and TRBJ1-1; TRBD1 matches at 7 bases. V dropped 6 bases and J dropped 7; count of bases not matched to a gene: 11. CDR3 length: 14 residues. CDR1 KGHSH and CDR2 LQKENI come from the germline V gene. DNA of the CDR3: TGTGCCAGCTCCCGGGACAGAACCTTTGGTGAAGCTTTCTTT. It yields the protein CASSRDRTFGEAFF. Full variable domain (outside the CDR3, taken from reference TRBV18 and TRBJ1-1): NAGVMQNPRHLVRRRGQEARLRCSPMKGHSHVYWYRQLPEEGLKFMVYLQKENIIDESGMPKERFSAEFPKEGPSILRIQQVVRGDSAAYFCASSRDRTFGEAFFGQGTRLTVV.

This chain uses TRBV19 with TRBJ2-4; TRBD2 matches 9 bases. The length of the CDR3 is 15 residues. The ends lost 3 bases at V and 11 bases at J; junction bases unmatched: 11. Germline V gene sequence: CDR1 LNHDA, CDR2 SQIVND (reference sequence). The CDR3 region is CASSIPTPGLALQYF. The CDR3 nucleotides read TGTGCCAGTAGTATCCCAACACCGGGACTAGCTCTTCAGTACTTC.

The chain combines TRBV12-3 or TRBV12-4 with TRBJ2-7, with D uncertain. The V and J ends lost 5 bases and 3 bases respectively, with 5 bases between them. The CDR3 is made up of 11 amino acids. CDR3 nucleotides: TGTGCCAGCAGTCACAACTACGAGCAGTACTTC. Translated: CASSHNYEQYF.

This rearrangement joins TRBV2 to TRBJ1-6; D unresolved. The V gene lost 5 bases and the J gene lost 4 bases, with 6 bases spanning the gap. Germline V gene sequence: CDR1 SNHLY, CDR2 FYNNEI. The CDR3 is 13 amino acids. CDR3 loop: CASSSQYNSPLHF. The DNA of the CDR3 is TGTGCCAGCAGTAGTCAGTATAATTCACCCCTCCACTTT.

This clone was recorded a few times. J is TRBJ1-5 and V is TRBV6-6; tentatively, D is TRBD1 (6 bases). Germline V gives CDR1 MNHNY, CDR2 SVGAGI (reference sequence). The CDR3 is made up of 16 amino acids. The ends were cut back, 0 bases at V and 0 bases at J, with 9 bases in the middle. CDR3 sequence (DNA): TGTGCCAGCAGTTACTCGGGACACCCTAGCAATCAGCCCCAGCATTTT. Its protein product is CASSYSGHPSNQPQHF.

This chain joins TRBV7-9 and TRBJ1-5; D possibly corresponds to TRBD1 (5 bases). The germline V gene encodes CDR1 SEHNR and CDR2 FQNEAQ (reference sequence). This CDR3 is 12 amino acids long. The V end lost 5 bases, the J end lost 11 bases, and 13 bases lay between the germline ends. DNA of the CDR3: TGTGCCAGCAGCCACTCGGGGGGAGCCCAGCATTTT. Translated: CASSHSGGAQHF.

This chain links TRBV7-8 with TRBJ1-6, with TRBD1 matching 9 bases. Germline V gene sequence: CDR1 SGHVS, CDR2 FQNEAQ. This CDR3 has 14 residues. V gave up 7 bases and J gave up 9 bases; unmatched junction bases: 7. In nucleotides, the CDR3 is TGTGCCAGCACCTTGGACAGGGGAGCTTCACCCCTCCACTTT. Protein: CASTLDRGASPLHF.

The rearrangement links TRBV13 to TRBJ1-5; no clear D. Trimming left V 5 bases short and J 0 bases short, with 11 bases between. From germline, CDR1 is PRHDT and CDR2 FYEKMQ (reference sequence). The CDR3 length is 15 residues. The CDR3 loop reads CASSLRRGSNQPQHF. DNA of the CDR3: TGTGCCAGCAGCCTAAGACGGGGTAGCAATCAGCCCCAGCATTTT.

This chain links TRBV5-1 with TRBJ1-3; TRBD1 is a possible D gene (6 bases). The germline V gene has CDR1 SGHRS and CDR2 YFSETQ. CDR3 length: 18 residues. The ends were cut back, 3 bases at V and 4 bases at J, with 23 bases in the middle. CDR3 bases: TGCGCCAGCAGCTGGGGATCCACTCAACAGGGTCCGGGAAACACCATATATTTT. The encoded protein is CASSWGSTQQGPGNTIYF.

This clone was observed once. DNA of the CDR3: TGTGCCAGCTCACCGAACACCTCCCTCTATAATTCACCCCTCCACTTT. This translates into CASSPNTSLYNSPLHF. This rearrangement joins TRBV18 to TRBJ1-6; D gene uncertain. Germline values: CDR1 KGHSH, CDR2 LQKENI. The CDR3 has 16 amino acids. Trimming took off 3 bases at V and 3 bases at J, with 12 bases between the two ends.

V and J are TRBV28 and TRBJ1-2; D is unresolved. This CDR3 spans 15 amino acids. The germline CDR1 and CDR2 sequences are MDHEN and SYDVKM. The V end lost 6 bases, the J end lost 4 bases, and 18 bases lay between the germline ends. The CDR3 nucleotides are TGTGCCAGCAGCTCTCCAGGATCGAGCCCCTATGGCTACACCTTC. Translated, it gives CASSSPGSSPYGYTF.

This clone is deemed medium-sized. The CDR3 region has the DNA TGTGCCATCAGTGACTCCCCGGACAGGGTGGGTCAGCCCCAGCATTTT. Its translation: CAISDSPDRVGQPQHF. J is TRBJ1-5 and V is TRBV10-3; 8 bases agree with TRBD1. Germline lookup yields CDR1 ENHRY and CDR2 SYGVKD. This CDR3 has 16 amino acids. V lost 3 bases to trimming and J lost 6 bases; unmatched junction nucleotides: 10.

V usage is TRBV29-1 and J usage is TRBJ1-1; the D gene is possibly TRBD1 (6 bases). The germline V gene encodes CDR1 SQVTM and CDR2 ANQGSEA. The CDR3 sequence is 14 residues long. Trimming cost V 6 bases and J 1 base, with 15 bases left between them. CDR3 DNA sequence: TGCAGCGTCTCTCCGACAGGACGGAACACTGAAGCTTTCTTT. Its protein is CSVSPTGRNTEAFF.

This chain joins TRBV5-1 and TRBJ2-2; D uncertain. This CDR3 region has 14 residues. Germline CDR1 is SGHRS and CDR2 is YFSETQ. Trimming took 4 bases from V and 2 from J, leaving 9 bases between them. The CDR3 reads CASSGQFNTGELFF. In DNA form, the CDR3 reads TGCGCCAGCAGCGGGCAGTTTAACACCGGGGAGCTGTTTTTT.

Here the CDR3 DNA reads TGTGCCAGCAGCTCAGGTTGGACAGGGACTATCTATGGCTACACCTTC. Translation: CASSSGWTGTIYGYTF. V usage is TRBV5-6 and J usage is TRBJ1-2; 8 nucleotides align to TRBD1. This CDR3 region has 16 residues. Germline CDR1 reads SGHDT; CDR2 reads YYEEEE. V was pared by 3 bases and J by 4 bases, with 11 bases of the junction left unmatched.

This chain's CDR3 is CASSFTSGSIDTQYF. The CDR3 region has the DNA TGTGCCAGCAGCTTTACTAGCGGGAGTATAGATACGCAGTATTTT. The chain is built from TRBV7-3 and TRBJ2-3; TRBD2 matches 11 bases. Germline CDR1 and CDR2: SGHTA and FQGTGA. This CDR3 is 15 amino acids long. Trimming at V came to 3 bases and at J to 5 bases, leaving 4 bases not matched to a gene. Filled out from reference TRBV7-3 and TRBJ2-3, the complete variable domain reads GAGVSQTPSNKVTEKGKYVELRCDPISGHTALYWYRQSLGQGPEFLIYFQGTGAADDSGLPNDRFFAVRPEGSVSTLKIQRTERGDSAVYLCASSFTSGSIDTQYFGPGTRLTVL.

The rearrangement uses TRBV7-8 and TRBJ1-5, with D possibly being TRBD1 (6 bases). Trimming stripped 5 bases from V and 5 bases from J, with 16 bases between. Germline loops: CDR1 SGHVS, CDR2 FQNEAQ. The CDR3 has 15 residues. The CDR3 sequence is CASSKTGRVDQPQHF. The CDR3 nucleotides are TGTGCCAGCAGCAAGACAGGTCGGGTGGATCAGCCCCAGCATTTT.